The 11 T cell receptor beta chains presented below share a single source sample, sequenced in a study of blood T cell repertoires in COVID-19. The repertoire was sequenced with immunoSEQ multiplex PCR; TCRdb's copy has only in-frame clones and lacks some. The sample includes 450,000 or so clones, about 90% of them seen just once. Sequencing was performed on peripheral blood. The receptor source for this set is a man younger than 35 with COVID-19, enrolled during active disease.

The V gene is TRBV12-3 or TRBV12-4, the J gene TRBJ2-3; no definite D call. This CDR3 contains 12 residues. The ends were cut back, 5 bases at V and 4 bases at J, with 7 bases in the middle. CDR3 protein: CASSPTSDTQYF. The CDR3 DNA reads TGTGCCAGCAGTCCTACCTCAGATACGCAGTATTTT.

This clone was seen only a few times. V gene TRBV2 combines with J gene TRBJ2-1; 7 bases align to TRBD2. The CDR3 is 15 amino acids. CDR1 SNHLY and CDR2 FYNNEI come from the germline V gene. V lost 4 bases and J lost 8; bases outside the gene matches: 11. The CDR3 DNA reads as TGTGCCAGCAGTGGCCCCGGACTAGTCGGCGATGAGCAGTTCTTC. Translated, it gives CASSGPGLVGDEQFF.

The chain couples TRBV2 to TRBJ1-3; the D gene is possibly TRBD1 (5 bases). CDR1 is SNHLY and CDR2 is FYNNEI in the germline V gene. CDR3 length: 13 amino acids. V lost 3 bases and J lost 3, with 6 bases in between. CDR3 bases: TGTGCCAGCAGTGACAGGGTTGGAAACACCATATATTTT. Protein: CASSDRVGNTIYF. Full variable domain (rest looked up from reference TRBV2 and TRBJ1-3): EPEVTQTPSHQVTQMGQEVILRCVPISNHLYFYWYRQILGQKVEFLVSFYNNEISEKSEIFDDQFSVERPDGSNFTLKIRSTKLEDSAMYFCASSDRVGNTIYFGEGSWLTVV.

The rearrangement links TRBV9 to TRBJ2-2; tentatively, D is TRBD2 (5 bases). The CDR3 contains 16 residues. The V end lost 3 bases, the J end lost 3 bases, and 15 bases lay between the germline ends. Germline V gene sequence: CDR1 SGDLS, CDR2 YYNGEE. The DNA of the CDR3 is TGTGCCAGCAGCGGTCGAGAGGGTCTGTACACCGGGGAGCTGTTTTTT. It yields the protein CASSGREGLYTGELFF.

The chain has TRBV15 and TRBJ2-1; TRBD1 might be the D (6 bases). The germline V and J ends were trimmed by 0 bases and 2 bases, with 14 bases remaining between them. From germline, CDR1 is LNHNV and CDR2 YYDKDF (reference sequence). The CDR3 has 17 residues. Here the CDR3 DNA reads TGTGCCACCAGCAGAGATGTAGGGGGAACTACCTACAATGAGCAGTTCTTC. Encoded protein: CATSRDVGGTTYNEQFF.

The chain couples TRBV6-2 or TRBV6-3 to TRBJ2-1; no clear D gene. Trimming took 2 bases from V and 0 from J, leaving 11 bases between them. From germline, CDR1 is MNHEY and CDR2 SVGEGT. The CDR3 has 16 amino acids. CDR3 nucleotides: TGTGCCAGCAGTTACGGCACAGAAGACTCCTACAATGAGCAGTTCTTC. Protein product: CASSYGTEDSYNEQFF.

The chain carries TRBV7-3 and TRBJ2-1, with TRBD1 as a possible D gene (6 bases). Trimming removed 4 bases at V and 3 bases at J, with 16 bases between. Germline V CDR1 and CDR2: SGHTA, FQGTGA. CDR3 length: 16 residues. CDR3: CASSSAGTSIYNEQFF. CDR3 coding DNA: TGTGCCAGCAGCTCAGCCGGGACAAGCATCTACAATGAGCAGTTCTTC.

This rearrangement joins TRBV11-2 to TRBJ1-4, with D perhaps TRBD1 (5 bases). The V end was cut by 0 bases, the J end by 8 bases, with 16 bases between. The V gene's germline CDR1 is SGHAT and CDR2 FQNNGV. This CDR3 comprises 16 residues. The CDR3 DNA follows: TGTGCCAGCAGCTTAGATCGTCGGCGGGGGAGGGAAAAACTGTTTTTT. Translated: CASSLDRRRGREKLFF.

The chain employs TRBV2 and TRBJ2-1; 10 bases align to TRBD2. V shed 9 bases, J shed 5 bases, and the junction held 10 bases outside the gene matches. This CDR3 spans 15 amino acids. Germline V gene sequence: CDR1 SNHLY, CDR2 FYNNEI. CDR3 coding DNA: TGTGCCAGTCATATGCTAGCGGGGGAGAACAATGAGCAGTTCTTC. Translation gives CASHMLAGENNEQFF.

V is TRBV2 and J is TRBJ2-2; 11 nucleotides line up with TRBD1. The CDR3 sequence is 14 residues long. J was trimmed by 1 base and V by 10 bases; bases with no gene match: 2. The V gene's germline CDR1 is SNHLY and CDR2 FYNNEI. The CDR3 spells CATDRGQNTGELFF. The CDR3 region has the DNA TGTGCCACGGACAGGGGGCAGAACACCGGGGAGCTGTTTTTT.

The chain has TRBV11-3 and TRBJ2-2; D is unresolved. With 5 bases removed from V and 7 bases from J, the gap between germline ends came to 8 bases. From germline, CDR1 is SGHNT and CDR2 YENEEA. This CDR3 has 12 amino acids. CDR3 protein: CASSPPSGELFF. CDR3 DNA sequence: TGTGCCAGCAGCCCACCTAGCGGGGAGCTGTTTTTT.